This T cell receptor (beta chain) was documented in a study of shared clonotypes between healthy human individuals. This CDR3 has 13 residues. V dropped 5 bases and J dropped 4 bases, with 10 bases sitting between them. CDR1 and CDR2 (germline): MDHEN, SYDVKM. Profiling relied on immunoSEQ multiplex PCR, and the TCRdb table lists in-frame clones only, not all of them. This sample yields some 380,000 clones, of which 96% are seen a single time; around 0.3% belongs to the top ten. V and J are TRBV28 and TRBJ2-3, with D possibly matching TRBD2 (5 bases). This sequence was found in a man aged 25-40 years in good health. Sequencing was carried out using memory CD8+ T cells sorted from blood. The subset: CD45RO+ cells pooled with CCR7-negative TemRA cells. Here the CDR3 DNA reads TGTGCCAGCAGTGAGGACTCCCCAGATACGCAGTATTTT. Protein sequence: CASSEDSPDTQYF.